Listed below are T cell receptor beta chains from one sample, sequenced in a study of T cell changes during pregnancy in multiple sclerosis. Only in-frame clones appear in the TCRdb table, and some are missing; sequencing was by immunoSEQ multiplex PCR. Among roughly 53,000 clones listed, roughly 92% were seen once. Sample: CD4+ T cells from peripheral blood mononuclear cells, taken in the second trimester of pregnancy. These receptors originate from a female donor in good health, enrolled as a control in a pregnancy study. The CDR3 runs from the conserved cysteine through the conserved F or W. Each record gives: clone size, J gene, V gene, D gene, CDR3 protein, CDR3 DNA. D genes are given only for firm matches. Where a row states a size, it is once, few, many or the class of an expanded clone; other rows omit it.

>NA|TRBJ1-1|TRBV2|NA
CASSLGVNTEAFF
TGTGCCAGCAGTCTAGGAGTGAACACTGAAGCTTTCTTT
>NA|TRBJ1-6|TRBV6-1|NA
CAITEFDSPLHF
TGTGCCATAACAGAATTTGATTCACCCCTCCACTTT
>NA|TRBJ1-2|TRBV19|NA
CASSTQNQGIYGYTF
TGTGCCAGTAGTACGCAAAATCAGGGGATCTATGGCTACACCTTC
>NA|TRBJ1-5|TRBV6-5|NA
CASRTRIYSNQPQHF
TGTGCCAGCAGGACCAGGATATATAGCAATCAGCCCCAGCATTTT
>NA|TRBJ1-2|TRBV2|TRBD1
CARTGGIGYTF
TGTGCCAGGACAGGGGGGATTGGCTACACCTTC
>NA|TRBJ1-2|TRBV11-3|NA
CASSPTYEGNYGYTF
TGTGCCAGCAGCCCAACCTATGAGGGTAACTATGGCTACACCTTC
>NA|TRBJ2-1|TRBV7-3|NA
CASSSGSSYNEQFF
TGTGCCAGCAGTTCGGGGAGCTCCTACAATGAGCAGTTCTTC
>NA|TRBJ1-5|TRBV29-1|TRBD1
CSVEVPGQGGNQPQHF
TGCAGCGTTGAAGTACCGGGACAGGGAGGCAATCAGCCCCAGCATTTT
>NA|TRBJ2-3|TRBV5-4|NA
CASSPERGTDTQYF
TGTGCCAGCAGCCCCGAGCGGGGCACAGATACGCAGTATTTT
>NA|TRBJ2-3|TRBV9|NA
CASSVAVTSTDTQYF
TGTGCCAGCAGCGTAGCGGTGACTAGCACAGATACGCAGTATTTT
>NA|TRBJ2-2|TRBV18|TRBD2
CASSQTSGGTGELFF
TGTGCCAGCTCACAGACTAGCGGGGGCACCGGGGAGCTGTTTTTT
>NA|TRBJ1-1|TRBV5-8|NA
CASSSGIWGAFF
TGTGCCAGCAGCTCAGGGATTTGGGGAGCTTTCTTT
>once|TRBJ2-1|TRBV9|NA
CASTGGFSYNEQFF
TGTGCCAGCACCGGCGGCTTCTCCTACAATGAGCAGTTCTTC
>NA|TRBJ2-7|TRBV5-4|TRBD2
CASSLGGRVRGAYEQYF
TGTGCCAGCAGCTTGGGGGGCAGGGTGCGGGGGGCCTACGAGCAGTACTTC
>NA|TRBJ2-5|TRBV5-1|TRBD1
CASSFGDRTEETQYF
TGCGCCAGCAGCTTTGGGGACAGGACCGAAGAGACCCAGTACTTC
>NA|TRBJ1-1|TRBV18|NA
CASSLFPGDTEAFF
TGTGCCAGCTCACTCTTTCCAGGGGACACTGAAGCTTTCTTT
>NA|TRBJ2-4|TRBV5-1|TRBD2
CAILTLNRTSGGVLRIQYF
TGCGCCATCCTAACGTTAAACCGGACTAGCGGGGGGGTGTTGCGCATTCAGTACTTC
>NA|TRBJ1-1|TRBV29-1|NA
CSVIPLRRSPRGNTEAFF
TGCAGCGTCATCCCCTTGAGGCGAAGTCCAAGAGGGAACACTGAAGCTTTCTTT
>NA|TRBJ1-6|TRBV7-9|NA
CASSKQESSYNSPLHF
TGTGCCAGCAGCAAACAGGAGAGCTCCTATAATTCACCCCTCCACTTT